The 18 T cell receptor beta chains presented below share a single source sample, sequenced in a study of shared clonotypes between healthy human individuals. Data came from immunoSEQ multiplex PCR; TCRdb stores just in-frame clones and leaves some out. The sample includes 490,000 or so clones, around 78% of them seen just once. Sequenced material: PBMCs. The receptor set was obtained from a woman aged 40 to 50 in good health. Some clones in this sample may be carry-over from other donors' samples.

This sequence joins TRBV2 and TRBJ2-3; no clear D gene. Looked up from germline, CDR1 is SNHLY and CDR2 is FYNNEI. V was cut by 0 bases and J by 3 bases, with 10 bases left in between. The CDR3 is 15 amino acids. DNA for the CDR3: TGTGCCAGCAGTGAAGCAGGGTCTAGAACAGATACGCAGTATTTT. Protein: CASSEAGSRTDTQYF.

The chain combines TRBV5-5 with TRBJ2-2, with 10 bases identical to TRBD1. Germline CDR1 reads SGHKS; CDR2 reads YYEKEE (reference sequence). The CDR3 contains 15 residues. V lost 4 bases and J lost 6; bases outside the gene matches: 6. The CDR3 DNA is TGTGCCAGCAGCCCCGGGACAGGGGACCCCGGGGAGCTGTTTTTT. Amino acids: CASSPGTGDPGELFF. Full variable domain (remainder filled in from reference TRBV5-5 and TRBJ2-2): DAGVTQSPTHLIKTRGQQVTLRCSPISGHKSVSWYQQVLGQGPQFIFQYYEKEERGRGNFPDRFSARQFPNYSSELNVNALLLGDSALYLCASSPGTGDPGELFFGEGSRLTVL.

The CDR3: CASSSGLGNYEQYF. In DNA form, the CDR3 reads TGTGCCAGCAGCTCCGGACTAGGAAACTACGAGCAGTACTTC. The chain joins TRBV7-3 to TRBJ2-7, with TRBD2 matching over 7 bases. This CDR3 spans 14 amino acids. CDR1 and CDR2 (germline): SGHTA, FQGTGA. The V segment lost 4 bases and the J segment 3 bases; nucleotides outside the gene matches: 6. Full variable domain (outside the CDR3, taken from reference TRBV7-3 and TRBJ2-7): GAGVSQTPSNKVTEKGKYVELRCDPISGHTALYWYRQSLGQGPEFLIYFQGTGAADDSGLPNDRFFAVRPEGSVSTLKIQRTERGDSAVYLCASSSGLGNYEQYFGPGTRLTVT.

The chain employs TRBV7-9 and TRBJ1-3; 8 bases line up with TRBD1. Per the germline V gene, CDR1 is SEHNR and CDR2 is FQNEAQ (reference sequence). This CDR3 comprises 18 residues. Trimming took 5 bases from V and 4 from J; bases not matched to a gene: 16. The DNA for the CDR3 is TGTGCCAGCAGCCCCAGGAGGGCAGGGGGCGCGGAGGGAAACACCATATATTTT. It is translated as CASSPRRAGGAEGNTIYF.

The CDR3, as DNA: TGCGCCAGCAGCTTGGATGGGACTAGTGGCGTTAGTGAGCAGTTCTTC. It specifies CASSLDGTSGVSEQFF. The chain uses TRBV5-1 and TRBJ2-1, with 8 bases matching TRBD2. This CDR3 is 16 amino acids long. The germline V gene has CDR1 SGHRS and CDR2 YFSETQ. V gave up 0 bases and J gave up 9 bases; unmatched junction bases: 11.

The chain is built from TRBV30 and TRBJ1-2, with 7 bases fitting TRBD1. Germline loops: CDR1 GTSNPN, CDR2 SVGIG (reference sequence). The CDR3 covers 15 residues. Trimming removed 2 bases from V and 2 bases from J; junction bases left unmatched: 8. The CDR3 DNA reads as TGTGCCTGGAGTCCTAGAAGGGACAGCAACTATGGCTACACCTTC. Its protein is CAWSPRRDSNYGYTF.

The CDR3 DNA reads as TGTGCCAGCAGCCACCTGACCGGTTACAATGAGCAGTTCTTC. Its translation is CASSHLTGYNEQFF. The chain has TRBV14 and TRBJ2-1; D is uncertain. From germline, CDR1 is SGHDN and CDR2 FVKESK. V lost 3 bases and J lost 4, with 10 bases in between. This CDR3 spans 14 amino acids.

On this clone itself: One end of the junction is discordant with germline, which a read error may explain. The chain combines TRBV19 with TRBJ2-1; the match to TRBD2 covers 8 bases. CDR1 is LNHDA, CDR2 SQIVND, per germline (reference sequence). The CDR3 is 14 residues long. The DNA for the CDR3 is TGTGCCAGTAGGATAGCGGGACTGAACAATGAGCAGTTCTTC. Translating gives CASRIAGLNNEQFF.

This chain joins TRBV7-3 and TRBJ2-2; D gene ambiguous. Germline assignment: CDR1 SGHTA and CDR2 FQGTGA. Trimming cost V 4 bases and J 1 base, with 7 bases left between them. The CDR3 covers 14 residues. In nucleotides, the CDR3 is TGTGCCAGCAGCTCTTCACTGAACACCGGGGAGCTGTTTTTT. Amino acid sequence: CASSSSLNTGELFF.

This clone was detected a few times. The gene calls are TRBV4-1 and TRBJ2-7; 7 nucleotides agree with TRBD1. Per germline, CDR1 MGHRA and CDR2 YSYEKL. The CDR3 loop spans 20 amino acids. With 1 base clipped from V and 7 bases from J, the junction kept 25 bases outside the gene matches. CDR3 protein: CASSQGWDSRAGTPSWEQYF. The CDR3 DNA reads TGCGCCAGCAGCCAAGGGTGGGACAGCCGGGCCGGGACCCCTTCATGGGAGCAGTACTTC.

A note on this clone: This same CDR3 is encoded by further DNA sequences in the sample. J is TRBJ2-2 and V is TRBV15; no definite D call. Germline V lookup: CDR1 LNHNV, CDR2 YYDKDF (reference sequence). The CDR3 sequence is 15 residues long. V lost 0 bases and J lost 0, with 5 bases in between. Here the CDR3 DNA reads TGTGCCACCAGCAGAGAGCAGACGAACACCGGGGAGCTGTTTTTT. This sequence encodes CATSREQTNTGELFF.

CDR3 sequence: CASSSRVLQPQHF. The CDR3, as DNA: TGTGCCAGCAGCTCCAGGGTATTACAGCCCCAGCATTTT. This chain joins TRBV7-2 and TRBJ1-5, with D perhaps TRBD1 (5 bases). Germline CDR1 is SGHTA and CDR2 is FQGNSA. The CDR3 runs to 13 residues. The V end lost 4 bases, the J end lost 7 bases, and 11 bases lay between the germline ends. The full variable domain, its missing parts supplied by reference TRBV7-2 and TRBJ1-5, is GAGVSQSPSNKVTEKGKDVELRCDPISGHTALYWYRQSLGQGLEFLIYFQGNSAPDKSGLPSDRFSAERTGGSVSTLTIQRTQQEDSAVYLCASSSRVLQPQHFGDGTRLSIL.

J is TRBJ2-7 and V is TRBV6-6; 14 bases match TRBD2. The J segment lost 6 bases and the V segment lost 5 bases, leaving 6 bases of the junction unmatched. CDR1 and CDR2 (germline): MNHNY, SVGAGI (reference sequence). The CDR3 is made up of 15 amino acids. In DNA form, the CDR3 reads TGTGCCAGCAGTCAGACTAGCGGGAGGGCCGCCGAGCAGTACTTC. Translating it yields CASSQTSGRAAEQYF.

This clone was counted a single time. The chain couples TRBV6-1 to TRBJ2-7, with TRBD2 identical over 7 bases. The CDR3 consists of 13 residues. V lost 4 bases, J lost 6 bases, and 6 bases stayed unmatched. Per germline, CDR1 MNHNS and CDR2 SASEGT. CDR3 residues: CASSVLAAAEQYF. In DNA, the CDR3 is TGTGCCAGCAGTGTGCTAGCGGCAGCCGAGCAGTACTTC.

This rearrangement joins TRBV4-3 to TRBJ2-3, with 7 bases matching TRBD2. The CDR3 has 16 amino acids. In germline, CDR1 is LGHNA, CDR2 YSLEER. V lost 4 bases to trimming and J lost 4 bases; unmatched junction nucleotides: 11. The CDR3 is CASSRNVGGSADTQYF. CDR3 bases: TGCGCCAGCAGCCGAAACGTTGGCGGGAGCGCAGATACGCAGTATTTT.

This clone was observed many times. The rearrangement uses TRBV29-1 and TRBJ2-7; 9 nucleotides line up with TRBD1. The CDR3 has 14 amino acids. The V and J ends lost 4 bases and 6 bases, in that order; junction bases with no gene match: 10. The V gene's germline CDR1 is SQVTM and CDR2 ANQGSEA. CDR3 nucleotide sequence: TGCAGCGTTGCCCCGGGACAGGGAGTCGGCGAGCAGTACTTC. Its protein product is CSVAPGQGVGEQYF.

CDR3 sequence (DNA): TGTGCCAGCAGTTCCGCGGGAGTTTACGAGCAGTACTTC. Translated, it gives CASSSAGVYEQYF. The chain recombines TRBV28 with TRBJ2-7, with 7 bases lining up with TRBD2. The CDR3 is 13 amino acids. Trimming cost V 4 bases and J 4 bases; bases outside gene matches: 4. Germline assignment: CDR1 MDHEN and CDR2 SYDVKM.

This chain connects TRBV7-8 to TRBJ2-3, with TRBD2 identical over 7 bases. The CDR3 consists of 14 residues. Germline CDR1 SGHVS, CDR2 FQNEAQ. V gave up 7 bases and J gave up 2 bases; unmatched junction bases: 6. Here the CDR3 DNA reads TGTGCCAGCACCGTCGGGACTACCACAGATACGCAGTATTTT. The encoded protein is CASTVGTTTDTQYF.